This entry features one T cell receptor (beta chain) sequence. Across 20 to 25 US areas, participants ranged in age from about 18 to 100 years. Allocation to cohorts depended on clinical history reported by the participants. The sample comes from a study of blood T cell repertoires in COVID-19. Background on the study: Some COVID-19 samples were acute and others convalescent; all came from the United States, Italy and Spain.

How the authors handled the data: Amplification of reference gene primers provided the estimated nucleated cell counts. Using immunoSEQ multiplex PCR, the repertoire was profiled, and TCRdb retains in-frame clones only, with some absent. That table is the source of V, J and clone size, and D and trimming were worked out from the DNA. Of around 200,000 clones listed, approximately 85% are singletons. This CDR3 spans 13 amino acids. Germline values: CDR1 SGHDT, CDR2 YYEEEE. V was cut by 4 bases and J by 4 bases, with 9 bases left in between. V gene TRBV5-6 combines with J gene TRBJ2-1; possibly TRBD1 for D (6 bases). Sequencing was done on a sample of PBMCs or T cells enriched from blood (not recorded which). The origin of this receptor is a man aged 40-50 years with acute COVID-19. The CDR3: CASSAGVYNEQFF. CDR3 sequence (DNA): TGTGCCAGCAGCGCAGGGGTTTACAATGAGCAGTTCTTC. Complete variable domain (other parts from reference TRBV5-6 and TRBJ2-1): DAGVTQSPTHLIKTRGQQVTLRCSPKSGHDTVSWYQQALGQGPQFIFQYYEEEERQRGNFPDRFSGHQFPNYSSELNVNALLLGDSALYLCASSAGVYNEQFFGPGTRLTVL.